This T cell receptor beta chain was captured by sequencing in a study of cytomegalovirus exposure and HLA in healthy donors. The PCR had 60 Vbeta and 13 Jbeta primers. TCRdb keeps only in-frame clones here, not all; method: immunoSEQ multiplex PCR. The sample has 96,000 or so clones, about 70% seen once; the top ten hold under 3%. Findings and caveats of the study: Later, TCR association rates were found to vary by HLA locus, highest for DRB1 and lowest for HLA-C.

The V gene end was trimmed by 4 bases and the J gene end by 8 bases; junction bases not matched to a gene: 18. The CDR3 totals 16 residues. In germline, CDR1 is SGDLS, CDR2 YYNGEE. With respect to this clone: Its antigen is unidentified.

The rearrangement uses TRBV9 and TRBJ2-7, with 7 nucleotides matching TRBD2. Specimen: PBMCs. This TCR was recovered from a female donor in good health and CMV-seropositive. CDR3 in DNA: TGTGCCAGCAGCCCCCCTGGCGGGAGCTGGAGGAAAAAGCAGTACTTC. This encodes CASSPPGGSWRKKQYF.